This T cell receptor beta chain was sequenced for a study of CD8 T cells in Susac syndrome. RNA was extracted with the RNeasy kit, and a quantity of about 0.45 to 1 ug was reverse transcribed using random hexamers. TCRdb reprocessed the immunoSEQ multiplex PCR reads with MiXCR, giving one entry per CDR3 protein. The table records about 300,000 distinct CDR3 sequences, 65% to 90% of them present only once. Sequencing of TCR beta was performed on blood CD8+ T cells and on blood CD4+ T cells. The sequenced material came from CD8+ T cells from PBMCs. This TCR derives from a human donor with multiple sclerosis.

CDR3 in DNA: TGTGCCAGCAGTCCGCCCCTAGCTAGCACAGATACGCAGTATTTT. Protein: CASSPPLASTDTQYF. The chain couples TRBV12-3 or TRBV12-4 to TRBJ2-3; tentative D call: TRBD2 (5 bases). The CDR3 length is 15 residues. Trimming cost V 5 bases and J 0 bases, with 12 bases left between them.